This is a list of T cell receptor beta chains from one sample in a study of blood T cell repertoires in COVID-19. Assay used: immunoSEQ multiplex PCR; TCRdb lists only in-frame clones, some missing. The sample includes roughly 440,000 clones, around 88% of them seen just once. Sequencing was carried out using peripheral blood. The receptor set was obtained from a woman between 45 and 65 years old with COVID-19, enrolled during active disease. CDR3s include the opening cysteine and the closing phenylalanine or tryptophan. The D gene is left open where the match is weak. Size values are once, few and many counts, or a class for expanded clones, and some rows have none.

14 . TRBJ1-1 TRBV9 . TGTGCCAGCAGCGTAGAACAGGGTGGCACTGAAGCTTTCTTT CASSVEQGGTEAFF
13 . TRBJ1-1 TRBV30 . TGTGCCTGGAGCGCAGGGTTGTACGCTGAAGCTTTCTTT CAWSAGLYAEAFF
12 . TRBJ2-7 TRBV6-5 . TGTGCCAGCGGCCTCCTTTCGTACGAGCAGTACTTC CASGLLSYEQYF
15 . TRBJ2-2 TRBV19 TRBD1 TGTGCCAGTATTAGGACAGGGGATAGTGCCGGGGAGCTGTTTTTT CASIRTGDSAGELFF
16 . TRBJ2-7 TRBV10-3 TRBD1 TGTGCCATCAGTGAGCCAGGGACAGGGGACGGGTACGAGCAGTACTTC CAISEPGTGDGYEQYF
14 . TRBJ2-7 TRBV7-9 TRBD1 TGTGCCAGCAGCTTTGGACAGGTCTCCTACGAGCAGTACTTC CASSFGQVSYEQYF
13 . TRBJ1-2 TRBV7-9 TRBD1 TGTGCCAGCAGCTCCACAGGGGGCGATGGCTACACCTTC CASSSTGGDGYTF
15 . TRBJ1-1 TRBV6-5 TRBD1 TGTGCCGGAACGGGACAGGGATATAAGAACACTGAAGCTTTCTTT CAGTGQGYKNTEAFF
17 . TRBJ2-2 TRBV7-9 . TGTGCCAGCAGCTTAGTGGGCCAGACGAAGAACACCGGGGAGCTGTTTTTT CASSLVGQTKNTGELFF
17 . TRBJ2-2 TRBV4-1 . TGCGCCAGCAGCCAAGAGGGAGCGACGGACCACACCGGGGAGCTGTTTTTT CASSQEGATDHTGELFF
13 . TRBJ1-2 TRBV5-6 . TGTGCCAGCAGCTCAAGGAGGTACTATGGCTACACCTTC CASSSRRYYGYTF
15 once TRBJ1-2 TRBV7-9 TRBD1 TGTGCCAGCAGCTTAGTCGGGACAGGGGTAGTTGGCTACACCTTC CASSLVGTGVVGYTF
13 . TRBJ2-7 TRBV28 . TGTGCCAGCAGTTTTTCCAGGGTTTGGGAGCAGTACTTC CASSFSRVWEQYF
13 . TRBJ2-3 TRBV25-1 . TGTGCCACCCATTCGGTTGGCACAGATACGCAGTATTTT CATHSVGTDTQYF
13 . TRBJ1-4 TRBV28 . TGTGCCAGCAGCCCCTATCAAAGCGAAAAACTGTTTTTT CASSPYQSEKLFF
15 few TRBJ1-2 TRBV6-1 . TGTGCCAGCAGTGAAACAGGGAGCCCTAACTATGGCTACACCTTC CASSETGSPNYGYTF
14 . TRBJ1-1 TRBV5-1 . TGCGCCAGCAGCCGGGGGTTTAGGGACACTGAAGCTTTCTTT CASSRGFRDTEAFF
14 once TRBJ1-5 TRBV9 TRBD1 TGTGCCAGCAGCGGAGGGGACAGTGATCAGCCCCAGCATTTT CASSGGDSDQPQHF
15 once TRBJ1-4 TRBV3-1/TRBV3-2 TRBD1 TGTGCCAGCAGCTTAACAGGGGGCATCGGTGAAAAACTGTTTTTT CASSLTGGIGEKLFF
14 . TRBJ1-6 TRBV6-5 TRBD1 TGTGCCAGCAGAGCAGGGGGAGGTAATTCACCCCTCCACTTT CASRAGGGNSPLHF
15 . TRBJ1-4 TRBV27 TRBD1 TGTGCCAGCAGTTTAGGGTGGACAGGCTCTGAAAAACTGTTTTTT CASSLGWTGSEKLFF
14 once TRBJ1-2 TRBV5-1 . TGCGCCAGCAGCTTGGATGGGGGGATTAATGGCTACACCTTC CASSLDGGINGYTF
14 . TRBJ1-1 TRBV7-3 TRBD1 TGTGCCAGCAGCTTCAGGGGGACTGACACTGAAGCTTTCTTT CASSFRGTDTEAFF
15 . TRBJ2-7 TRBV5-8 TRBD1 TGTGCCAGCAGCTTAAGGGGACAGGGCTCCTACGAGCAGTACTTC CASSLRGQGSYEQYF
16 . TRBJ1-4 TRBV11-2 . TGTGCCAGCAGCTTCCTCGGGGGGCCATATAATGAAAAACTGTTTTTT CASSFLGGPYNEKLFF
16 once TRBJ1-6 TRBV28 TRBD1 TGTGCCAGCAGACTTACAACAGGGGGCGTTAATTCACCCCTCCACTTT CASRLTTGGVNSPLHF
18 . TRBJ2-4 TRBV7-8 TRBD1 TGTGCCAGCAGCTTCGACCGGACAGGCGTCAGGTCATGGAACATTCAGTACTTC CASSFDRTGVRSWNIQYF
15 . TRBJ1-2 TRBV4-1 . TGCGCCAGCAGCCCAGACGACAGAGCTAACTATGGCTACACCTTC CASSPDDRANYGYTF
13 . TRBJ1-2 TRBV5-4 . TGTGCCAGCAGCTTGACAACTAACTATGGCTACACCTTC CASSLTTNYGYTF
16 . TRBJ2-3 TRBV4-2 TRBD2 TGTGCCAGCAGCCAAGATATCCTAGCGGGAGCAGATACGCAGTATTTT CASSQDILAGADTQYF
13 . TRBJ1-2 TRBV19 . TGTGCCAGTAGTATCAATAGTAACTATGGCTACACCTTC CASSINSNYGYTF
14 . TRBJ2-2 TRBV6-5 TRBD2 TGTGCCAGCACCGGACTAGTGGTCACCGGGGAGCTGTTTTTT CASTGLVVTGELFF
17 . TRBJ2-1 TRBV7-8 TRBD1 TGTGCCAGCAGCACCCCCGTAGGGGGCCCAGCTTACAATGAGCAGTTCTTC CASSTPVGGPAYNEQFF
13 . TRBJ1-2 TRBV12-3/TRBV12-4 . TGTGCCAGCAGCCTCCGGGGGACCTATGGCTACACCTTC CASSLRGTYGYTF
15 . TRBJ2-7 TRBV27 . TGTGCCAGCTCAGAAGGGACACTATTCTCCTACGAGCAGTACTTC CASSEGTLFSYEQYF
16 . TRBJ2-7 TRBV5-5 . TGTGCCAGCAGCCCCGGAACGGCTAGCCGGCCCTACGAGCAGTACTTC CASSPGTASRPYEQYF
13 . TRBJ2-7 TRBV7-9 . TGTGCCAGCAGCTCTCCTAAACTTTACGAGCAGTACTTC CASSSPKLYEQYF
15 . TRBJ2-7 TRBV5-4 TRBD1 TGTGCCAGCAGCTTGACCCGGGACAGACGCGACGAGCAGTACTTC CASSLTRDRRDEQYF
16 . TRBJ2-2 TRBV24-1 TRBD1 TGTGCCACCAGTGACCCCGGGACAGGGGGCTTCGGGGAGCTGTTTTTT CATSDPGTGGFGELFF